Shown below are 32 T cell receptor beta chains from a single sample sequenced in a study of OX40 agonist ivuxolimab in advanced cancers. Generated by immunoSEQ multiplex PCR, the TCRdb table keeps only in-frame clones and is missing some. In the table there are 95,000 to 100,000 clones, 85% to 95% of which are singletons. This specimen consisted of CD4+ or CD8+ T cells sorted from blood, obtained in a trial of the OX40 agonist ivuxolimab. These receptor sequences come from an adult with an advanced solid tumor such as melanoma, head and neck, liver or kidney cancer.

The chain is built from TRBV6-5 and TRBJ2-5; TRBD2 matches 10 bases. The CDR3 spans 15 residues. V shed 5 bases, J shed 5 bases, and the junction held 8 bases outside the gene matches. Germline CDR1 and CDR2: MNHEY and SVGAGI. This CDR3 reads CASSRSGRASETQYF. DNA for the CDR3: TGTGCCAGCAGTAGGAGCGGGAGGGCCAGCGAGACCCAGTACTTC.

The gene calls are TRBV6-5 and TRBJ2-1, with TRBD2 as a possible D gene (5 bases). The CDR3 loop spans 15 amino acids. Germline V gene sequence: CDR1 MNHEY, CDR2 SVGAGI. V dropped 7 bases and J dropped 1 base, with 14 bases sitting between them. CDR3 in amino acids: CASTPHRGSYNEQFF. In DNA, the CDR3 is TGTGCCAGCACCCCGCACCGGGGATCCTACAATGAGCAGTTCTTC.

The chain has TRBV2 and TRBJ2-2; unclear D gene. Germline CDR1 is SNHLY and CDR2 is FYNNEI. CDR3 length: 12 amino acids. V was trimmed by 3 bases and J by 4 bases, leaving 3 bases between them. The CDR3 coding sequence is TGTGCCAGCAGTGAGGGCACCGGGGAGCTGTTTTTT. Protein: CASSEGTGELFF.

Only one count was recorded for this clone. The chain uses TRBV10-3 and TRBJ2-1; 13 bases match TRBD2. Germline V gene data show CDR1 as ENHRY and CDR2 as SYGVKD. Losses at the gene ends were 11 bases for V and 8 bases for J; bases not matched to a gene: 9. This CDR3 contains 14 residues. DNA for the CDR3: TGTGCCGTAGGGGGGACTAGCGGGAAAGATGAGCAGTTCTTC. Protein sequence: CAVGGTSGKDEQFF.

The chain is built from TRBV4-1 and TRBJ1-2; TRBD1 matches 8 bases. Germline CDR1 is MGHRA and CDR2 is YSYEKL. J gave up 4 bases and V 4 bases, and 5 bases lay outside the gene matches. The CDR3 has 14 amino acids. The CDR3 DNA is TGCGCCAGCAGCCCTGGACAGGGTGGCTATGGCTACACCTTC. This sequence encodes CASSPGQGGYGYTF.

In DNA form, the CDR3 reads TGTGCCAGCAGCCTCAGGGGGTCGAACTATGGCTACACCTTC. This sequence encodes CASSLRGSNYGYTF. The gene calls are TRBV11-3 and TRBJ1-2, with TRBD1 matching over 7 bases. V shed 5 bases and J 2 bases; nucleotides not matched to a gene: 5. The CDR3 sequence is 14 residues long. Germline loops: CDR1 SGHNT, CDR2 YENEEA.

This chain connects TRBV7-3 to TRBJ2-1; 8 nucleotides agree with TRBD2. J gave up 4 bases and V 0 bases, and 5 bases lay outside the gene matches. Germline V CDR1 and CDR2: SGHTA, FQGTGA. CDR3 length: 16 residues. DNA of the CDR3: TGTGCCAGCAGCTTAACGTCTGGACTAGCTTACAATGAGCAGTTCTTC. Translation: CASSLTSGLAYNEQFF.

V gene TRBV6-1 combines with J gene TRBJ1-2; D uncertain. This CDR3 region has 14 residues. The V and J ends lost 6 bases and 3 bases respectively, with 14 bases between them. The germline CDR1 and CDR2 sequences are MNHNS and SASEGT. CDR3 in DNA: TGTGCCAGCAGCCGGACGTTTGGCGACTATGGCTACACCTTC. Protein sequence: CASSRTFGDYGYTF.

The DNA of the CDR3 is TGTGCCAGCAGTTTACGGGGGCCCAAGTACAATCAGCCCCAGCATTTT. Residues: CASSLRGPKYNQPQHF. The rearrangement links TRBV28 to TRBJ1-5; D perhaps matches TRBD1 (6 bases). The CDR3 loop spans 16 amino acids. The V gene's germline CDR1 is MDHEN and CDR2 SYDVKM. Between the trimmed V and J ends, which lost 2 bases and 3 bases, there was a span of 14 bases.

V and J are TRBV7-9 and TRBJ1-1; D unclear. This CDR3 comprises 12 residues. V was cut by 5 bases and J by 10 bases, with 14 bases left in between. Per the germline V gene, CDR1 is SEHNR and CDR2 is FQNEAQ (reference sequence). For the CDR3, the DNA is TGTGCCAGCAGCCCGGACGACGGCGGAGCTTTCTTT. The encoded protein is CASSPDDGGAFF.

This sequence joins TRBV25-1 and TRBJ2-1; 11 bases align to TRBD2. Germline V CDR1 and CDR2: MGHDK, SYGVNS. V was pared by 6 bases and J by 7 bases, with 14 bases of the junction left unmatched. This CDR3 has 17 residues. The CDR3 loop is CASRISGGASPSNEQFF. In nucleotides, the CDR3 is TGTGCCAGCAGGATTAGCGGGGGGGCCTCTCCCTCGAATGAGCAGTTCTTC.

The chain links TRBV19 to TRBJ1-5; D gene unclear. Germline CDR1 LNHDA, CDR2 SQIVND (reference sequence). Deletions cut 7 bases from V and 2 bases from J, with 18 bases between. CDR3 size: 16 residues. The CDR3 bases are TGTGCCAGTACCCTATCGTCTGTATACGGCAATCAGCCCCAGCATTTT. Its protein product is CASTLSSVYGNQPQHF.

CDR3 region: CASSLASGGPYNSPLHF. In DNA form, the CDR3 reads TGCGCCAGCAGCTTGGCGTCGGGGGGACCCTATAATTCACCCCTCCACTTT. This rearrangement joins TRBV5-1 to TRBJ1-6; D perhaps matches TRBD1 (5 bases). Per germline, CDR1 SGHRS and CDR2 YFSETQ. This CDR3 region has 17 residues. Trimming stripped 0 bases from V and 2 bases from J, with 12 bases between.

This clone was recorded once. This chain uses TRBV5-4 with TRBJ1-1; 7 nucleotides match TRBD1. This CDR3 contains 14 residues. V was clipped by 1 base and J by 10 bases; unmatched bases: 10. CDR1 and CDR2 from the germline V gene are SGHNT and YYREEE (reference sequence). The CDR3 nucleotides are TGTGCCAGCAGCTTGAAATCAGGGGGGAACGCAGCTTTCTTT. Amino acids: CASSLKSGGNAAFF. The entire variable domain, with the rest obtained from reference TRBV5-4 and TRBJ1-1, is as follows: ETGVTQSPTHLIKTRGQQVTLRCSSQSGHNTVSWYQQALGQGPQFIFQYYREEENGRGNFPPRFSGLQFPNYSSELNVNALELDDSALYLCASSLKSGGNAAFFGQGTRLTVV.

V and J are TRBV6-5 and TRBJ1-3; 9 bases map to TRBD1. Trimming removed 2 bases from V and 4 bases from J; junction bases left unmatched: 6. CDR1 and CDR2 from the germline V gene are MNHEY and SVGAGI. This CDR3 comprises 16 residues. CDR3 coding DNA: TGTGCCAGCAGTTACCAAGCACAGGGGGCAGGAAACACCATATATTTT. Protein product: CASSYQAQGAGNTIYF.

The gene calls are TRBV28 and TRBJ1-3; D might be TRBD1 (6 bases). Germline CDR1 MDHEN, CDR2 SYDVKM. Trimming stripped 3 bases from V and 3 bases from J, with 15 bases between. The CDR3 is 16 residues long. The CDR3 region is CASSLAGAFGGNTIYF. In nucleotides, the CDR3 is TGTGCCAGCAGTTTGGCAGGGGCGTTCGGTGGAAACACCATATATTTT.

The rearrangement uses TRBV7-9 and TRBJ2-1; no firm D call. Deletions cut 1 base from V and 5 bases from J, with 9 bases between. This CDR3 has 14 amino acids. Germline loops: CDR1 SEHNR, CDR2 FQNEAQ (reference sequence). CDR3 bases: TGTGCCAGCAGCTTAGGGCCCCTGGACAATGAGCAGTTCTTC. This codes for CASSLGPLDNEQFF.

This rearrangement joins TRBV4-3 to TRBJ1-4, with 7 bases lining up with TRBD1. The V gene end was trimmed by 3 bases and the J gene end by 0 bases; junction bases not matched to a gene: 7. This CDR3 has 17 amino acids. Germline CDR1 LGHNA, CDR2 YSLEER. The CDR3 DNA reads TGCGCCAGCAGCCAGGGACAGCCGCTTGCAACTAATGAAAAACTGTTTTTT. This codes for CASSQGQPLATNEKLFF.

The chain is built from TRBV2 and TRBJ1-6; a weak D match, TRBD1 (6 bases). V lost 6 bases, J lost 8 bases, and 11 bases lay in between. The CDR3 loop spans 13 amino acids. CDR1 and CDR2 from the germline V gene are SNHLY and FYNNEI. Here the CDR3 DNA reads TGTGCCAGCAGAAACAGGGAGGATTCACCCCTCCACTTT. Translated: CASRNREDSPLHF.

This chain uses TRBV9 with TRBJ2-7; D is possibly TRBD1 or TRBD2 (5 bases each). The CDR3 is 14 amino acids. Germline V gives CDR1 SGDLS, CDR2 YYNGEE. The V end lost 4 bases, the J end lost 0 bases, and 11 bases lay between the germline ends. CDR3 DNA sequence: TGTGCCAGCAGCCCCCGGGACGGCTCCTACGAGCAGTACGTC. Its translation is CASSPRDGSYEQYV.

The V call is TRBV6-6, the J call TRBJ1-1; unclear D gene. Deletions cut 5 bases from V and 1 base from J, with 14 bases between. CDR1 and CDR2 from the germline V gene are MNHNY and SVGAGI (reference sequence). The CDR3 contains 15 residues. CDR3 loop: CASSKNRGWNTEAFF. The DNA of the CDR3 is TGTGCCAGCAGTAAAAACAGAGGCTGGAACACTGAAGCTTTCTTT.

A word on this clone: At one boundary the junction diverges from the germline segment, which might be a read error. V is TRBV28 and J is TRBJ1-1; D ambiguous. From germline, CDR1 is MDHEN and CDR2 SYDVKM. This CDR3 has 11 residues. The CDR3 here is CASSLNTKAFF. The CDR3 coding sequence is TGTGCCAGCAGTTTGAACACTAAAGCTTTCTTT.

V gene TRBV20-1 combines with J gene TRBJ1-1; D is unclear. V lost 6 bases and J lost 11, with 16 bases in between. CDR1 and CDR2 (germline): DFQATT, SNEGSKA (reference sequence). CDR3 size: 11 residues. The CDR3 loop is CSARPRERAFF. CDR3 bases: TGCAGTGCCCGACCTCGGGAAAGGGCTTTCTTT.

The V call is TRBV5-5, the J call TRBJ2-1, with D uncertain. This CDR3 is 14 amino acids long. Trimming pared 3 bases from V and 3 bases from J, leaving 10 bases between. CDR1 is SGHKS, CDR2 YYEKEE, per germline (reference sequence). CDR3 protein: CASSSVWDYNEQFF. The CDR3 DNA reads TGTGCCAGCAGCTCTGTATGGGACTACAATGAGCAGTTCTTC.

The chain carries TRBV4-2 and TRBJ1-4; unclear D gene. Germline CDR1 reads LGHNA; CDR2 reads YNFKEQ. The CDR3 sequence is 17 residues long. V lost 2 bases to trimming and J lost 7 bases, with 20 bases between them. CDR3 protein: CASSQRAPPGGFEKLFF. In DNA, the CDR3 is TGTGCCAGCAGCCAACGTGCCCCCCCAGGAGGATTTGAAAAACTGTTTTTT.

The rearrangement links TRBV5-1 to TRBJ2-1; D is uncertain. There are 15 residues in the CDR3. V was trimmed by 0 bases and J by 2 bases, leaving 9 bases between them. In germline, CDR1 is SGHRS, CDR2 YFSETQ. CDR3 region: CASSLEIGPYNEQFF. The CDR3 bases are TGCGCCAGCAGCTTGGAGATTGGCCCCTACAATGAGCAGTTCTTC.

This clone has just a few counts. V and J are TRBV15 and TRBJ1-5; D gene ambiguous. Germline-derived CDR1 and CDR2 are LNHNV and YYDKDF (reference sequence). V was shortened by 0 bases and J by 3 bases, with 0 bases between the two germline ends. The length of the CDR3 is 12 residues. The CDR3 here is CATSRDNQPQHF. In DNA form, the CDR3 reads TGTGCCACCAGCAGAGACAATCAGCCCCAGCATTTT. The entire variable domain, with the rest obtained from reference TRBV15 and TRBJ1-5, is as follows: DAMVIQNPRYQVTQFGKPVTLSCSQTLNHNVMYWYQQKSSQAPKLLFHYYDKDFNNEADTPDNFQSRRPNTSFCFLDIRSPGLGDTAMYLCATSRDNQPQHFGDGTRLSIL.

The rearrangement uses TRBV6-5 and TRBJ2-7; 10 positions agree with TRBD2. The V segment lost 0 bases and the J segment 2 bases; nucleotides outside the gene matches: 4. The CDR3 totals 16 residues. Germline CDR1 MNHEY, CDR2 SVGAGI. The CDR3 loop reads CASSYSVLAGAYEQYF. The CDR3 DNA reads TGTGCCAGCAGTTACTCGGTTCTAGCGGGGGCCTACGAGCAGTACTTC.

The rearrangement joins TRBV5-1 to TRBJ2-3; D gene ambiguous. V was pared by 0 bases and J by 1 base, with 6 bases between. The CDR3 contains 14 residues. Germline assignment: CDR1 SGHRS and CDR2 YFSETQ. The CDR3 sequence: CASSLEKRTDTQYF. Here the CDR3 DNA reads TGCGCCAGCAGCTTGGAAAAACGCACAGATACGCAGTATTTT.

This chain uses TRBV6-5 with TRBJ1-2, with 7 bases that match TRBD1. Trimming took 6 bases from V and 8 from J; bases not matched to a gene: 9. Looked up from germline, CDR1 is MNHEY and CDR2 is SVGAGI. The length of the CDR3 is 13 residues. CDR3 region: CASSPDREGGYTF. CDR3 in DNA: TGTGCCAGCAGCCCCGACAGGGAAGGAGGCTACACCTTC.

V and J are TRBV6-1 and TRBJ2-7; D remains ambiguous. Germline V gives CDR1 MNHNS, CDR2 SASEGT. The CDR3 runs 12 residues. V lost 3 bases and J 0 bases, leaving 3 bases between the germline ends. CDR3: CASSDNSYEQYF. DNA for the CDR3: TGTGCCAGCAGTGACAACTCCTACGAGCAGTACTTC.

CDR3 sequence: CASIGLQRGYGYTF. DNA of the CDR3: TGTGCCAGTATCGGACTCCAGAGGGGCTATGGCTACACCTTC. This rearrangement joins TRBV19 to TRBJ1-2; D might be TRBD1 (5 bases). Trimming took 7 bases from V and 4 from J, leaving 16 bases between them. The CDR3 totals 14 residues. Germline V gene sequence: CDR1 LNHDA, CDR2 SQIVND (reference sequence).